This TCR beta chain was documented in a study of shared clonotypes between healthy human individuals. General study results and limits: A few donors shared around 5.2% of their naive CD4 clonotypes.

TCRdb's copy holds only in-frame clones and misses some; the assay was immunoSEQ multiplex PCR. The sample lists over 950,000 clones, around 77% occurring once. Remarks on this clone: Antigen specificity is unknown.

Sequenced sample: memory CD4+ T cells from PBMCs. Subset meaning: CD45RA-negative fraction. This clonotype was obtained from a man in his late teens or twenties in good health. Some clones in this sample may be carry-over from other donors' samples.

This CDR3 reads CASSFGSITGELFF. Written as DNA, the CDR3 is TGTGCCAGCAGCTTCGGGTCGATCACCGGGGAGCTGTTTTTT. The chain has TRBV7-2 and TRBJ2-2; D is uncertain. The germline gives CDR1 SGHTA, CDR2 FQGNSA. The CDR3 is made up of 14 amino acids. The V end was cut by 3 bases, the J end by 4 bases, with 9 bases between.